This TCR beta chain was identified during a study of blood T cell repertoires in COVID-19. V was clipped by 0 bases and J by 8 bases, with 8 bases between them. Germline CDR1 and CDR2: SGHDT and YYEEEE. This CDR3 region has 12 residues. Sequencing was performed with immunoSEQ multiplex PCR; in TCRdb, only in-frame clones are kept and a portion is missing. The top ten hold just over 7% of the sample, which has a few hundred thousand clones, approximately 85% seen once. This clone was counted a few times. Sequenced sample: peripheral blood. V gene TRBV5-6 combines with J gene TRBJ1-1; D gene ambiguous. The TCR sequence derives from a human donor in a cohort sampled during active COVID-19. The CDR3 protein is CASSLGTIEAFF. The CDR3 coding sequence is TGTGCCAGCAGCTTGGGTACTATCGAAGCTTTCTTT.